The 24 T cell receptor beta chains reported below all come from one sample, sequenced in a study of T-cell reconstitution after alpha-beta-depleted transplantation in children. Unique molecular identifiers tagged the TCRbeta library. One entry per CDR3 protein, called by TCRdb with MiXCR from the PCR reads. The sample lists about 440,000 distinct CDR3 sequences; about 40% were seen once. Sequences were derived from PBMCs, sampled before TCRalphabeta/CD19-depleted stem cell transplant. The receptors shown here come from a girl aged 2 to 9 with aplastic anemia, due to receive a stem cell transplant.

A remark on this clonotype: A read error may produce the germline difference seen at one junction end. The gene calls are TRBV28 and TRBJ1-5; D gene unclear. The CDR3 runs to 16 residues. Germline loops: CDR1 MDHEN, CDR2 SYDVKM. The CDR3 bases are TGTGCCAGCAGTTCCGGTTGGGGAGATAGCAATCGGCCCCAGCATTTT. Its translation: CASSSGWGDSNRPQHF.

This clonotype was counted between two and nine times. The rearrangement uses TRBV24-1 and TRBJ2-1; tentative D call: TRBD2 (5 bases). This CDR3 is 14 amino acids long. Trimming removed 9 bases at V and 0 bases at J, with 11 bases between. CDR1 and CDR2 from the germline V gene are KGHDR and SFDVKD. The CDR3 spells CATANGNSYNEQFF. The CDR3 region has the DNA TGTGCCACCGCCAACGGGAACTCCTACAATGAGCAGTTCTTC.

This clonotype came up many times. The chain combines TRBV12-3 or TRBV12-4 with TRBJ2-1; D tentatively fits TRBD1 or TRBD2 (5 bases each). The CDR3 totals 13 residues. V shed 10 bases and J shed 5 bases, with 15 bases lying between them. The CDR3 spells CATTGAGHNEQFF. In nucleotides, the CDR3 is TGTGCCACTACTGGGGCGGGCCACAATGAGCAGTTCTTC.

This clonotype was detected only once. The chain joins TRBV12-3 or TRBV12-4 to TRBJ2-3, with D possibly called TRBD1 or TRBD2 (5 bases each). Trimming shortened V by 3 bases and J by 5 bases, and 9 bases separated the two germline ends. The CDR3 consists of 13 residues. CDR3: CASSLVGGDTQYF. The CDR3 DNA reads TGTGCCAGCAGTTTGGTTGGGGGAGATACGCAGTATTTT.

The chain employs TRBV18 and TRBJ1-4; D might be TRBD1 (5 bases). Per germline, CDR1 KGHSH and CDR2 LQKENI. V lost 8 bases to trimming and J lost 7 bases, with 17 bases between them. This CDR3 spans 14 amino acids. CDR3 DNA: TGTGCCAGCACCGTCGGGCAGGGCGGTGAAAAACTGTTTTTT. Amino acid sequence: CASTVGQGGEKLFF.

The rearrangement uses TRBV20-1 and TRBJ2-7; 7 bases line up with TRBD1. V lost 6 bases to trimming and J lost 2 bases; unmatched junction nucleotides: 4. From germline, CDR1 is DFQATT and CDR2 SNEGSKA (reference sequence). The CDR3 totals 12 residues. The DNA for the CDR3 is TGCAGTGCGTGGCAGGGGGCCTACGAGCAGTACTTC. It encodes CSAWQGAYEQYF.

This rearrangement joins TRBV20-1 to TRBJ2-5; TRBD2 might be the D (6 bases). Germline CDR1 and CDR2: DFQATT and SNEGSKA (reference sequence). Trimming pared 3 bases from V and 0 bases from J, leaving 26 bases between. The CDR3 extends over 19 amino acids. CDR3 nucleotide sequence: TGCAGTGCTAGCCCTACGACTGGAGGGAGGTTGAGGTACCAAGAGACCCAGTACTTC. Residues: CSASPTTGGRLRYQETQYF.

This clonotype has only a few counts. The chain carries TRBV12-3 or TRBV12-4 and TRBJ2-3, with D perhaps being TRBD1 or TRBD2 (6 bases each). V lost 8 bases, J lost 7 bases, and 13 bases lay in between. CDR3 length: 12 residues. The CDR3 nucleotides are TGTGCCAGCGGAACAGGGAGGAATACGCAGTATTTT. Translating gives CASGTGRNTQYF.

This chain uses TRBV9 with TRBJ1-3; D is unresolved. With 0 bases removed from V and 2 bases from J, the gap between germline ends came to 12 bases. This CDR3 has 16 residues. CDR1 and CDR2 (germline): SGDLS, YYNGEE. The CDR3 sequence is CASSVASAETGNTIYF. For the CDR3, the DNA is TGTGCCAGCAGCGTAGCTTCGGCAGAGACTGGAAACACCATATATTTT.

The chain joins TRBV6-5 to TRBJ2-1, with TRBD2 matching over 8 bases. Germline CDR1 MNHEY, CDR2 SVGAGI. This CDR3 comprises 15 residues. V dropped 2 bases and J dropped 5; count of bases not matched to a gene: 5. The CDR3: CASSYPGLENNEQFF. CDR3 DNA sequence: TGTGCCAGCAGTTACCCGGGACTAGAAAACAATGAGCAGTTCTTC.

The rearrangement links TRBV29-1 to TRBJ2-7, with 9 bases lining up with TRBD2. CDR3 length: 15 residues. The V gene end was trimmed by 4 bases and the J gene end by 0 bases; junction bases not matched to a gene: 7. Germline CDR1 is SQVTM and CDR2 is ANQGSEA. Written as DNA, the CDR3 is TGCAGCGTTGGAGGTAGCGGGAGTTTCTCCTACGAGCAGTACTTC. It yields the protein CSVGGSGSFSYEQYF.

This chain connects TRBV4-2 to TRBJ2-5, with a tentative D call TRBD2 (7 bases). There are 14 residues in the CDR3. Deletions cut 4 bases from V and 5 bases from J, with 14 bases between. Germline V CDR1 and CDR2: LGHNA, YNFKEQ. CDR3: CASSPLSGGETQYF. The CDR3 nucleotides read TGTGCCAGCAGCCCCCTCTCGGGGGGCGAGACCCAGTACTTC.

Only a few counts were recorded for this clonotype. Written as DNA, the CDR3 is TGTGCCAGCAGTAAACTAGGACTGAGGGGCTCCTACGAGCAGTACTTC. Amino acids: CASSKLGLRGSYEQYF. The chain employs TRBV28 and TRBJ2-7; D assignment may be TRBD1 or TRBD2 (5 bases each). Germline CDR1 reads MDHEN; CDR2 reads SYDVKM. This CDR3 has 16 residues. V gave up 5 bases and J gave up 0 bases, with 17 bases separating them.

The chain employs TRBV11-3 and TRBJ2-2; perhaps TRBD1 as D (6 bases). The germline V and J ends were trimmed by 5 bases and 0 bases, with 13 bases remaining between them. This CDR3 has 16 residues. Looked up from germline, CDR1 is SGHNT and CDR2 is YENEEA. As DNA, the CDR3 is TGTGCCAGCAGCCCCCAGGGGACAACGAACACCGGGGAGCTGTTTTTT. This gives the protein CASSPQGTTNTGELFF.

This chain joins TRBV11-2 and TRBJ2-7, with 10 nucleotides matching TRBD2. This CDR3 region has 15 residues. V trimming: 1 base; J trimming: 3 bases; junction bases outside the gene matches: 3. The germline CDR1 and CDR2 sequences are SGHAT and FQNNGV. CDR3 nucleotide sequence: TGTGCCAGCAGCTTAGCAGCGGGAGGGTACTACGAGCAGTACTTC. The encoded protein is CASSLAAGGYYEQYF.

In DNA, the CDR3 is TGCGCCAGCAGCGTCTCAGGGATCGAGCAGTACTTC. As protein: CASSVSGIEQYF. This chain connects TRBV5-1 to TRBJ2-7, with a weak D call TRBD1 (5 bases). V lost 4 bases, J lost 6 bases, and 11 bases lay in between. The CDR3 has 12 amino acids. Germline assignment: CDR1 SGHRS and CDR2 YFSETQ.

This chain connects TRBV5-1 to TRBJ2-7, with D possibly being TRBD2 (5 bases). The CDR3 runs 15 residues. Germline lookup yields CDR1 SGHRS and CDR2 YFSETQ. V lost 8 bases and J lost 5, with 23 bases in between. The CDR3 loop is CASSRGGNTLDEQYF. The DNA of the CDR3 is TGCGCCAGTTCCCGGGGTGGGAATACGTTGGACGAGCAGTACTTC.

The rearrangement uses TRBV6-5 and TRBJ2-3, with 9 bases that match TRBD1. This CDR3 is 15 amino acids long. Unmatched junction bases numbered 7, after V lost 4 bases and J lost 5 bases. CDR1 is MNHEY and CDR2 is SVGAGI in the germline V gene. The DNA for the CDR3 is TGTGCCAGCAGTTTCGCGGACAGGGGAGGAGATACGCAGTATTTT. Amino acid sequence: CASSFADRGGDTQYF.

This clonotype was seen a single time. The chain employs TRBV10-2 and TRBJ2-3, with 12 nucleotides matching TRBD2. Germline CDR1 reads WSHSY; CDR2 reads SAAADI. Trimming took 7 bases from V and 8 from J; bases not matched to a gene: 13. This CDR3 has 16 residues. CDR3 DNA: TGCGCCAGCACCCCACTAGCGGGAGGCCCAGGGGGTACGCAGTATTTT. This translates into CASTPLAGGPGGTQYF.

V is TRBV20-1 and J is TRBJ2-7; 7 bases fit TRBD1. The CDR3 consists of 14 residues. Per the germline V gene, CDR1 is DFQATT and CDR2 is SNEGSKA (reference sequence). The V gene end was trimmed by 3 bases and the J gene end by 0 bases; junction bases not matched to a gene: 5. CDR3 protein: CSARTTGSSYEQYF. In nucleotides, the CDR3 is TGCAGTGCTAGGACGACAGGGAGCTCCTACGAGCAGTACTTC.

The CDR3 DNA is TGTGCCAGCAGCTTAAGGGGGTCCCCCCCTCCCTACGAGCAGTACTTC. Translating gives CASSLRGSPPPYEQYF. The rearrangement uses TRBV7-8 and TRBJ2-7, with D perhaps TRBD1 (6 bases). The V gene's germline CDR1 is SGHVS and CDR2 FQNEAQ. Trimming stripped 2 bases from V and 2 bases from J, with 16 bases between. The CDR3 consists of 16 residues.

V usage is TRBV20-1 and J usage is TRBJ2-1, with no clear D. The ends were cut back, 7 bases at V and 8 bases at J, with 15 bases in the middle. From germline, CDR1 is DFQATT and CDR2 SNEGSKA (reference sequence). The CDR3 runs to 12 residues. CDR3 amino acids: CSVPVQFYEQFF. CDR3 bases: TGCAGTGTCCCTGTACAGTTCTATGAGCAGTTCTTC.

The chain recombines TRBV6-5 with TRBJ2-7; 7 bases agree with TRBD2. With 2 bases clipped from V and 0 bases from J, the junction kept 4 bases outside the gene matches. The CDR3 covers 15 residues. CDR1 and CDR2 from the germline V gene are MNHEY and SVGAGI. CDR3 nucleotides: TGTGCCAGCAGTTACGGCGGGGGAAACTCCTACGAGCAGTACTTC. Translation gives CASSYGGGNSYEQYF.

The chain employs TRBV29-1 and TRBJ2-3; a possible D gene is TRBD1 (5 bases). Looked up from germline, CDR1 is SQVTM and CDR2 is ANQGSEA. V was clipped by 6 bases and J by 7 bases, with 17 bases between them. The CDR3 consists of 13 residues. The CDR3 reads CSVGNRNTYTQYF. CDR3 sequence (DNA): TGCAGCGTAGGGAACAGGAACACGTATACGCAGTATTTT.